The rows below give T cell receptor beta chains drawn from one sample of a study of cytomegalovirus exposure and HLA in healthy donors. The protocol was immunoSEQ multiplex PCR, while the TCRdb copy is restricted to in-frame clones and leaves out a portion. Of 100,000 to 150,000 clones listed, 72% are singletons. The sequencing input was PBMCs. These receptors all come from a man aged 30 to 39 in good health and CMV-seronegative. The CDR3 runs from the conserved cysteine through the conserved F or W. Each record gives: V gene, clone size, CDR3 protein. The size of a clone is reported for some rows only, either as once, few or many, or as a class for expanded clones.

v_gene: TRBV7-8; abundance: -; CDR3aa: CASSPRRTGPTAFF
v_gene: TRBV5-1; abundance: -; CDR3aa: CASSLVGLSYEQYF
v_gene: TRBV5-1; abundance: few; CDR3aa: CASSPGGGTGNTIYF
v_gene: TRBV7-9; abundance: once; CDR3aa: CASSFVSDTEAFF
v_gene: TRBV14; abundance: -; CDR3aa: CASSQRLSGDLADTQYF
v_gene: TRBV27; abundance: -; CDR3aa: CASSLYHRGLSYGYTF
v_gene: TRBV5-4; abundance: -; CDR3aa: CASSPGGGRAQETQYF
v_gene: TRBV27; abundance: -; CDR3aa: CASSAGQGNQPQHF
v_gene: TRBV7-3; abundance: -; CDR3aa: CASSPTRERNNEQFF
v_gene: TRBV9; abundance: -; CDR3aa: CASSVGAFLNTEAFF
v_gene: TRBV28; abundance: few; CDR3aa: CASSLATPSYEQYF
v_gene: TRBV7-9; abundance: -; CDR3aa: CASAPQGSKGWAFF
v_gene: TRBV5-1; abundance: once; CDR3aa: CASSPRQGTTEAFF
v_gene: TRBV21-1; abundance: -; CDR3aa: CASSPLSEAGGSNEQFF
v_gene: TRBV9; abundance: -; CDR3aa: CASSVVEGNYGYTF
v_gene: TRBV10-2; abundance: -; CDR3aa: CASNGGTYNEQFF
v_gene: TRBV29-1; abundance: -; CDR3aa: CSVTLNYEQYF
v_gene: TRBV4-1; abundance: -; CDR3aa: CASRRTGGTDGYTF
v_gene: TRBV5-1; abundance: -; CDR3aa: CASSPSPTGHQETQYF
v_gene: TRBV29-1; abundance: -; CDR3aa: CSAERGSNEKLFF
v_gene: TRBV6-5; abundance: -; CDR3aa: CASSYSSRVGEQYF
v_gene: TRBV15; abundance: -; CDR3aa: CATSTGAGGYNEQFF
v_gene: TRBV5-1; abundance: -; CDR3aa: CASSLAQDFNYGYTF
v_gene: TRBV4-1; abundance: -; CDR3aa: CASSPTFSGGTQYF
v_gene: TRBV5-1; abundance: -; CDR3aa: CASSSTRTGRTDTQYF
v_gene: TRBV10-2; abundance: -; CDR3aa: CAGSGRGSYEQYF
v_gene: TRBV30; abundance: -; CDR3aa: CAWSVGRGLLYNEQFF
v_gene: TRBV27; abundance: -; CDR3aa: CASSPGTGYTNTQYF
v_gene: TRBV5-1; abundance: few; CDR3aa: CASSPGTGLYEQYF
v_gene: TRBV28; abundance: -; CDR3aa: CASSLGTASNYGYTF
v_gene: TRBV7-8; abundance: few; CDR3aa: CASSPFGGSTTEAFF
v_gene: TRBV7-2; abundance: -; CDR3aa: CASRGQQYEQYF
v_gene: TRBV6-7; abundance: few; CDR3aa: CATNSGGAFEQFF
v_gene: TRBV4-3; abundance: -; CDR3aa: CASSQDRTWSSYEQYF
v_gene: TRBV2; abundance: once; CDR3aa: CASSSLRQGDQPQHF
v_gene: TRBV5-1; abundance: once; CDR3aa: CASSLLAGGYTGELFF
v_gene: TRBV10-3; abundance: -; CDR3aa: CAINGVDGANVLTF
v_gene: TRBV4-1; abundance: -; CDR3aa: CASSHAQGLKSSGNTIYF
v_gene: TRBV7-9; abundance: -; CDR3aa: CASSPADGLYGYTF
v_gene: TRBV9; abundance: -; CDR3aa: CASSAGQGAGNTIYF
v_gene: TRBV7-2; abundance: few; CDR3aa: CASSFQGARPQHF
v_gene: TRBV6-5; abundance: -; CDR3aa: CASNHRDNYEQYF
v_gene: TRBV2; abundance: -; CDR3aa: CASSGNRERRELFF
v_gene: TRBV2; abundance: -; CDR3aa: CASSGPDTDTQYF
v_gene: TRBV2; abundance: few; CDR3aa: CASSEMGGGNSPLHF
v_gene: TRBV7-2; abundance: -; CDR3aa: CASSSRLAGGPDTQYF